This T cell receptor beta chain was captured by sequencing in a study of CD8 T cells in Susac syndrome. Germline V gene sequence: CDR1 SGHNT, CDR2 YYREEE (reference sequence). This CDR3 contains 13 residues. The V and J ends lost 5 bases and 10 bases respectively, with 15 bases between them. RNA amounts of roughly 0.5 to 1 ug underwent reverse transcription with random hexamers. One entry per CDR3 protein results from TCRdb running MiXCR on the immunoSEQ multiplex PCR reads. The sample contains a few hundred thousand distinct CDR3 sequences, more than 70% of which appear only once. Sequenced sample: CD8+ T cells from PBMCs. The chain combines TRBV5-4 with TRBJ2-2, with D tentatively TRBD2 (6 bases). The clonotype comes from a human donor with multiple sclerosis. The CDR3 region is CASSLGGGEELFF. The CDR3 DNA follows: TGTGCCAGCAGTCTGGGGGGAGGCGAGGAGCTGTTTTTT. Variable domain in full (rest from reference TRBV5-4 and TRBJ2-2): ETGVTQSPTHLIKTRGQQVTLRCSSQSGHNTVSWYQQALGQGPQFIFQYYREEENGRGNFPPRFSGLQFPNYSSELNVNALELDDSALYLCASSLGGGEELFFGEGSRLTVL.